One TCR beta chain is described in this entry. It lacks a known antigen. No qualities accompany the bases; no much larger clone lies one base away. The germline V gene gives CDR1 as MNHEY and CDR2 as SVGAGI. The CDR3 runs 14 amino acids, cysteine and phenylalanine included. Only CDR3 DNA is held: 42 bases, read in frame from base 1. Germline trimming amounts to 4 bases on V and 3 bases on J, with 4 as the count of junction bases outside the gene matches. The CDR3 regions of human TCRbeta chains were analyzed by immunosequencing. In the paper's pipeline: TCRs in the repertoires were matched against a reference library of SARS-CoV-2-specific TCRs that had been generated with the MIRA antigen-specificity platform. Breadth was defined as the fraction of unique TCRs that were SARS-CoV-2-associated, and depth was defined as the fraction of total T cells that were SARS-CoV-2-associated. Using the MIRA data, each spike-specific TCR was mapped to the spike region that the TCR reacts to and placed in a CD4 or CD8 class. Log10-transformed breadth and depth values were compared by one-way ANOVA with Sidak's multiple comparisons tests. TCRdb obtained this table from immuneACCESS and retained in-frame rearrangements with V and J assigned. These tables miss some clones; where compared with another copy, unresolved V genes account for less than half of the shortfall, and the remainder is unexplained. Clonal size and the V and J genes are those of that table, whereas D and trimming came from the DNA. This sample comprises about 50,000 clones, about 87% of them detected only once. The ten largest clones represent roughly 14% of the sample.

The data originate from a study of T cell responses to AZD1222 COVID-19 vaccine (dated by TCRdb to the early 2020s). Concerning the study at large: Because spike-specific TCR depth and breadth did not differ between the two schedules, AZD1222 recipients who got a second dose at roughly 4 weeks were pooled with those who got a second dose at roughly 12 weeks. A total of 230 or so trial participants underwent TCR sequencing, of whom some 210 received two doses of AZD1222 and roughly 25 received two doses of the MenACWY control vaccine. Trial participants were enrolled by age into subgroups of 18-55, 56-69 and 70-plus years, and about 150, 27 and 61 TCR-sequenced participants, respectively, were included in these subgroups.

Results and caveats for the whole study, not just this receptor: No day 14 peak-response samples were available, so repertoires were characterized only after the peak T cell response. Nearly half of unique spike-specific TCRs reportedly recognized epitopes outside regions mutated in the B.1.351 and B.1.1.7 variants. Spike-specific TCR breadth and depth rose significantly after two AZD1222 doses compared with day 0 and with MenACWY recipients. CD4 TCRs associated with the vaccine covered the entire spike protein, and the dominant responses were in regions 160-218 and 743-854. Participants were mostly white British and included more females than males, and it was suggested by the authors that clonal diversity may have been underestimated. Only five or six AZD1222 recipients were SARS-CoV-2 seropositive at baseline, limiting conclusions about previously exposed vaccinees. In the small 56-69-year group, the increase in depth fell short of significance, most likely because of low power.

The time point label for this specimen denotes: baseline before first vaccination. The vaccinee samples were drawn from two UK trials, COV001 and COV002, one of which was a single-blind randomized controlled phase 2/3 trial testing AZD1222 (ChAdOx1 nCoV-19) in healthy adults. Trial participant PBMC samples were collected at day 0 and day 28 after the second dose for TCRbeta chain sequencing. The receptor was derived from an adult in good health. Rearrangement joined TRBV6-5 to TRBJ2-7; 9 central nucleotides agree with TRBD1. This specimen was peripheral blood, taken on day 0 of AZD1222 vaccination. The CDR3 reads as follows: CASSSDRGFYEQYF. In nucleotides, the sequence is TGTGCCAGCAGTTCGGACAGGGGTTTCTACGAGCAGTACTTC.